This is a list of T cell receptor beta chains from one sample in a study of T-cell reconstitution after alpha-beta-depleted transplantation in children. TCRdb analysed the PCR reads with MiXCR anew, one entry per CDR3 protein. Of 200,000 to 250,000 distinct CDR3 sequences listed, about a tenth are singletons. This specimen consisted of PBMCs, obtained before TCRalphabeta/CD19-depleted stem cell transplant. Source of these receptors: a child under two years old with acute myeloid leukemia, due to receive a stem cell transplant. CDR3s include the opening cysteine and the closing phenylalanine or tryptophan. The order of the fields is J gene, D gene, clone size, V gene, CDR3 protein, CDR3 DNA. A D gene is named only where the DNA matches it firmly. For some rows the clone size is stated as once, few or many, or as a class when expanded; others skip it.

j_gene: TRBJ2-5
d_gene: -
abundance: many
v_gene: TRBV4-1
CDR3aa: CASSPHRRGETQYF
CDR3nt: TGCGCCAGCAGCCCTCACCGGAGGGGAGAGACCCAGTACTTC

j_gene: TRBJ2-7
d_gene: TRBD1
abundance: -
v_gene: TRBV4-1
CDR3aa: CASSQATGGSYEQYF
CDR3nt: TGCGCCAGCAGCCAAGCCACAGGGGGTTCCTACGAGCAGTACTTC

j_gene: TRBJ2-1
d_gene: TRBD2
abundance: few
v_gene: TRBV19
CDR3aa: CASSIGGEGLDEQFF
CDR3nt: TGTGCCAGTAGTATAGGAGGGGAGGGCCTGGATGAGCAGTTCTTC

j_gene: TRBJ1-6
d_gene: -
abundance: many
v_gene: TRBV5-1
CDR3aa: CASRLQANNSPLHF
CDR3nt: TGCGCCAGCAGGCTACAGGCTAATAATTCACCCCTCCACTTT

j_gene: TRBJ2-7
d_gene: -
abundance: many
v_gene: TRBV5-1
CDR3aa: CASSLEGAYEQYF
CDR3nt: TGCGCCAGCAGCTTGGAGGGGGCCTACGAGCAGTACTTC

j_gene: TRBJ2-7
d_gene: -
abundance: many
v_gene: TRBV20-1
CDR3aa: CSARDVGTYEQYF
CDR3nt: TGCAGTGCTAGAGATGTGGGGACCTACGAGCAGTACTTC

j_gene: TRBJ1-2
d_gene: -
abundance: many
v_gene: TRBV10-3
CDR3aa: CAISDGDYGYTF
CDR3nt: TGTGCCATCAGTGACGGAGATTATGGCTACACCTTC

j_gene: TRBJ1-5
d_gene: -
abundance: many
v_gene: TRBV7-2
CDR3aa: CASSLLWQPGQPQHF
CDR3nt: TGTGCCAGCAGCTTACTATGGCAGCCAGGGCAGCCCCAGCATTTT

j_gene: TRBJ1-5
d_gene: -
abundance: many
v_gene: TRBV2
CDR3aa: CASSAGQGNQPQHF
CDR3nt: TGTGCCAGCAGTGCGGGCCAGGGCAATCAGCCCCAGCATTTT

j_gene: TRBJ1-2
d_gene: -
abundance: many
v_gene: TRBV12-3/TRBV12-4
CDR3aa: CASSLGDGLSGYTF
CDR3nt: TGTGCCAGCAGTTTAGGGGACGGCCTGAGTGGCTACACCTTC

j_gene: TRBJ2-1
d_gene: TRBD2
abundance: many
v_gene: TRBV9
CDR3aa: CASSASGSYNEQFF
CDR3nt: TGTGCCAGCAGCGCTAGCGGCTCCTACAATGAGCAGTTCTTC

j_gene: TRBJ1-2
d_gene: -
abundance: many
v_gene: TRBV20-1
CDR3aa: CSASLIYGYTF
CDR3nt: TGCAGTGCTAGTTTGATCTATGGCTACACCTTC

j_gene: TRBJ2-3
d_gene: TRBD2
abundance: -
v_gene: TRBV6-5
CDR3aa: CASSYPPSGGTDTQYF
CDR3nt: TGTGCCAGCAGTTACCCGCCTAGCGGGGGCACAGATACGCAGTATTTT

j_gene: TRBJ1-3
d_gene: TRBD1
abundance: -
v_gene: TRBV28
CDR3aa: CASRRQGAPAGNTIYF
CDR3nt: TGTGCCAGCAGACGACAGGGGGCGCCGGCTGGAAACACCATATATTTT

j_gene: TRBJ1-2
d_gene: -
abundance: many
v_gene: TRBV20-1
CDR3aa: CSARPGSGAYGYTF
CDR3nt: TGCAGTGCTAGACCGGGAAGCGGGGCCTATGGCTACACCTTC

j_gene: TRBJ2-1
d_gene: -
abundance: -
v_gene: TRBV5-4
CDR3aa: CASSLTRNSYNEQFF
CDR3nt: TGTGCCAGCAGCTTAACTCGAAACTCCTACAATGAGCAGTTCTTC

j_gene: TRBJ2-2
d_gene: -
abundance: many
v_gene: TRBV28
CDR3aa: CASRKSATGELFF
CDR3nt: TGTGCCAGCAGGAAATCGGCGACCGGGGAGCTGTTTTTT

j_gene: TRBJ1-6
d_gene: -
abundance: many
v_gene: TRBV20-1
CDR3aa: CSARYIEGSPLHF
CDR3nt: TGCAGTGCTAGATACATAGAAGGTTCACCCCTCCACTTT

j_gene: TRBJ1-4
d_gene: -
abundance: many
v_gene: TRBV7-2
CDR3aa: CASSPPGGGLLGELFF
CDR3nt: TGTGCCAGCAGCCCCCCGGGGGGGGGCCTGTTAGGGGAACTGTTTTTT

j_gene: TRBJ2-3
d_gene: TRBD2
abundance: few
v_gene: TRBV7-2
CDR3aa: CASSPYPSSGWHRQYF
CDR3nt: TGTGCCAGCAGCCCATACCCAAGTAGCGGGTGGCATAGGCAGTATTTT

j_gene: TRBJ2-1
d_gene: TRBD2
abundance: many
v_gene: TRBV12-3/TRBV12-4
CDR3aa: CASRGGLAATNEQFF
CDR3nt: TGTGCCAGCAGGGGGGGACTAGCGGCAACCAATGAGCAGTTCTTC

j_gene: TRBJ1-2
d_gene: TRBD1
abundance: many
v_gene: TRBV20-1
CDR3aa: CSARQGANYGYTF
CDR3nt: TGCAGTGCTAGACAGGGGGCTAACTATGGCTACACCTTC

j_gene: TRBJ1-1
d_gene: TRBD1
abundance: many
v_gene: TRBV2
CDR3aa: CASSTGDDGTEAFF
CDR3nt: TGTGCCAGCAGCACAGGGGATGATGGTACTGAAGCTTTCTTT

j_gene: TRBJ2-5
d_gene: TRBD1
abundance: many
v_gene: TRBV7-2
CDR3aa: CASSLMGTGETQYF
CDR3nt: TGTGCCAGCAGCTTAATGGGGACAGGGGAGACCCAGTACTTC

j_gene: TRBJ2-2
d_gene: -
abundance: many
v_gene: TRBV7-7
CDR3aa: CASSLGRSRGNTGELFF
CDR3nt: TGTGCTAGCAGCTTAGGGCGGAGCCGGGGGAACACCGGGGAGCTGTTTTTT

j_gene: TRBJ2-1
d_gene: TRBD1
abundance: many
v_gene: TRBV7-9
CDR3aa: CASSSWDSGDRLEQFF
CDR3nt: TGTGCCAGCAGCTCCTGGGACAGCGGAGATCGATTGGAGCAGTTCTTC

j_gene: TRBJ2-1
d_gene: TRBD1
abundance: many
v_gene: TRBV7-8
CDR3aa: CASSLGQGMYNEQFF
CDR3nt: TGTGCCAGCAGCTTAGGACAGGGGATGTACAATGAGCAGTTCTTC

j_gene: TRBJ2-3
d_gene: -
abundance: many
v_gene: TRBV6-1
CDR3aa: CASSRRGQFTDTQYF
CDR3nt: TGTGCCAGCAGTCGGCGGGGCCAGTTCACAGATACGCAGTATTTT

j_gene: TRBJ2-7
d_gene: -
abundance: many
v_gene: TRBV12-3/TRBV12-4
CDR3aa: CASSATPFSEEQYF
CDR3nt: TGTGCCAGCAGTGCCACCCCCTTTTCCGAAGAGCAGTACTTC

j_gene: TRBJ2-7
d_gene: TRBD1
abundance: many
v_gene: TRBV28
CDR3aa: CASSIQGASFYEQYF
CDR3nt: TGTGCCAGCAGTATACAGGGGGCGAGTTTCTACGAGCAGTACTTC

j_gene: TRBJ2-3
d_gene: -
abundance: many
v_gene: TRBV5-5
CDR3aa: CASSLGRTTYRTDTQYF
CDR3nt: TGTGCCAGCAGCTTGGGGCGGACAACTTACCGCACAGATACGCAGTATTTT

j_gene: TRBJ1-5
d_gene: -
abundance: many
v_gene: TRBV2
CDR3aa: CASKGDSNQPQHF
CDR3nt: TGTGCCAGCAAGGGAGATAGCAATCAGCCCCAGCATTTT

j_gene: TRBJ2-1
d_gene: TRBD2
abundance: many
v_gene: TRBV5-1
CDR3aa: CASSLLAGGFFYNEQFF
CDR3nt: TGCGCCAGCAGCTTACTAGCGGGAGGTTTCTTTTACAATGAGCAGTTCTTC

j_gene: TRBJ2-2
d_gene: -
abundance: many
v_gene: TRBV7-9
CDR3aa: CASRPTANTGELFF
CDR3nt: TGTGCCAGCAGGCCGACTGCGAACACCGGGGAGCTGTTTTTT

j_gene: TRBJ2-3
d_gene: TRBD2
abundance: many
v_gene: TRBV13
CDR3aa: CASSLISSGTTDTQYF
CDR3nt: TGTGCCAGCAGCTTAATCAGTAGCGGGACCACAGATACGCAGTATTTT

j_gene: TRBJ2-7
d_gene: TRBD1
abundance: -
v_gene: TRBV18
CDR3aa: CASSPPTGGLGEQYF
CDR3nt: TGTGCCAGCTCACCACCGACAGGGGGATTGGGCGAGCAGTACTTC

j_gene: TRBJ2-3
d_gene: TRBD2
abundance: many
v_gene: TRBV5-1
CDR3aa: CASSFLAGGQTDTQYF
CDR3nt: TGCGCCAGCAGCTTCCTAGCGGGGGGGCAAACAGATACGCAGTATTTT

j_gene: TRBJ1-4
d_gene: TRBD1
abundance: many
v_gene: TRBV14
CDR3aa: CASSQVDRAEKLFF
CDR3nt: TGTGCCAGCAGCCAAGTGGACAGGGCTGAAAAACTGTTTTTT

j_gene: TRBJ1-6
d_gene: -
abundance: many
v_gene: TRBV5-6
CDR3aa: CASSPRGTYNSPLHF
CDR3nt: TGTGCCAGCAGCCCCCGGGGGACCTATAATTCACCCCTCCACTTT

j_gene: TRBJ1-2
d_gene: -
abundance: few
v_gene: TRBV7-2
CDR3aa: CASSLVSGNYGYTF
CDR3nt: TGTGCCAGCAGCTTAGTTTCGGGGAACTATGGCTACACCTTC

j_gene: TRBJ1-2
d_gene: -
abundance: many
v_gene: TRBV27
CDR3aa: CASSLRDNNYGYTF
CDR3nt: TGTGCCAGCAGTTTAAGAGACAATAACTATGGCTACACCTTC

j_gene: TRBJ2-7
d_gene: -
abundance: many
v_gene: TRBV12-3/TRBV12-4
CDR3aa: CASTLYPDEQYF
CDR3nt: TGTGCCAGCACCTTGTACCCCGACGAGCAGTACTTC

j_gene: TRBJ2-7
d_gene: TRBD2
abundance: many
v_gene: TRBV20-1
CDR3aa: CSARESGRSSYEQYF
CDR3nt: TGCAGTGCTAGAGAAAGCGGGAGAAGTTCCTACGAGCAGTACTTC

j_gene: TRBJ2-1
d_gene: TRBD2
abundance: many
v_gene: TRBV18
CDR3aa: CASSPEGGNNEQFF
CDR3nt: TGTGCCAGCTCACCCGAGGGAGGGAACAATGAGCAGTTCTTC

j_gene: TRBJ1-5
d_gene: TRBD1
abundance: many
v_gene: TRBV5-5
CDR3aa: CASSFGTGTQPQHF
CDR3nt: TGTGCCAGCAGCTTTGGGACAGGGACTCAGCCCCAGCATTTT

j_gene: TRBJ2-2
d_gene: -
abundance: many
v_gene: TRBV3-1
CDR3aa: CASSQDRGSGGELFF
CDR3nt: TGTGCCAGCAGCCAAGATCGTGGGAGCGGCGGGGAGCTGTTTTTT

j_gene: TRBJ2-5
d_gene: -
abundance: many
v_gene: TRBV5-1
CDR3aa: CASSLARQGGETQYF
CDR3nt: TGCGCCAGCAGCTTGGCCAGGCAGGGGGGAGAGACCCAGTACTTC

j_gene: TRBJ2-1
d_gene: TRBD2
abundance: many
v_gene: TRBV4-1
CDR3aa: CASSQGLGEGQDEQFF
CDR3nt: TGCGCCAGCAGCCAAGGGTTGGGGGAGGGCCAGGATGAGCAGTTCTTC

j_gene: TRBJ2-5
d_gene: -
abundance: many
v_gene: TRBV11-2
CDR3aa: CASSLDRVSSYTQYF
CDR3nt: TGTGCCAGCAGCTTAGATCGGGTCAGCTCATATACCCAGTACTTC

j_gene: TRBJ2-1
d_gene: -
abundance: many
v_gene: TRBV12-3/TRBV12-4
CDR3aa: CASSLVDSNEQFF
CDR3nt: TGTGCCAGCAGTTTAGTCGACAGCAATGAGCAGTTCTTC

j_gene: TRBJ1-4
d_gene: -
abundance: many
v_gene: TRBV7-6
CDR3aa: CASSFSAPPTNEKLFF
CDR3nt: TGTGCCAGCAGCTTTTCGGCACCTCCAACTAATGAAAAACTGTTTTTT